The clone carrying this T cell receptor (beta chain) turned up a few times. This entry belongs to a study of blood T cell repertoires in COVID-19. The CDR3 has 15 residues. CDR1 and CDR2 from the germline V gene are SQVTM and ANQGSEA. With V trimmed by 6 bases and J by 2 bases, 11 bases remained unmatched. Authors' data handling: Counts of nucleated cells, estimated from reference gene primer amplification, were obtained. Profiling relied on immunoSEQ multiplex PCR, and the TCRdb table lists in-frame clones only, not all of them. Clonal size and the V and J genes are those of that table, whereas D and trimming came from the DNA. The profile covers about 360,000 clones, with approximately 86% appearing a single time and around 2% taken by the ten largest. Researchers sorted participants into cohorts using their self-reported clinical history.

The J gene is TRBJ2-3, the V gene TRBV29-1; 7 positions agree with TRBD1. Specimen: PBMCs or T cells enriched from blood (not recorded which). The source of this sequence is a woman in her forties with acute COVID-19. CDR3 sequence: CSVVTGYGNTDTQYF. The CDR3 DNA is TGCAGCGTCGTGACAGGGTACGGGAACACAGATACGCAGTATTTT.